The rows below give T cell receptor beta chains drawn from one sample of a study of cytomegalovirus exposure and HLA in healthy donors. Clones were sequenced by immunoSEQ multiplex PCR, and TCRdb holds only the in-frame ones, with some missing. The data show under 300,000 clones, approximately 85% seen once. The sample comprised PBMCs. Receptor source: a woman aged 40 to 55 in good health and CMV-seropositive. CDR3s include the opening cysteine and the closing phenylalanine or tryptophan. Fields, in order: D gene, V gene, J gene, clone size, CDR3 DNA, CDR3 protein. D genes are given only for firm matches. Size is stated for part of the rows, as once, few or many counts, or as a class when the clone is expanded.

D: NA
V: TRBV4-3
J: TRBJ1-1
size: NA
DNA: TGCGCCAGCAGCCCAGTCGACACCCTGGGCACTGAAGCTTTCTTT
CDR3: CASSPVDTLGTEAFF

D: NA
V: TRBV11-3
J: TRBJ2-1
size: NA
DNA: TGTGCCAGCAGCCCCCAGGGGATCCATGAGCAGTTCTTC
CDR3: CASSPQGIHEQFF

D: NA
V: TRBV5-4
J: TRBJ2-3
size: NA
DNA: TGTGCCAGCAGCTTGGCTTACACAGATACGCAGTATTTT
CDR3: CASSLAYTDTQYF

D: NA
V: TRBV7-9
J: TRBJ1-2
size: NA
DNA: TGTGCCAGCAGCTGGGGCCTGTCAAACTATGGCTACACCTTC
CDR3: CASSWGLSNYGYTF

D: NA
V: TRBV27
J: TRBJ1-5
size: NA
DNA: TGTGCCAGCAGTTTAACCGGGGAAGGGTTGTCCCAGCATTTT
CDR3: CASSLTGEGLSQHF

D: TRBD1
V: TRBV11-2
J: TRBJ1-1
size: NA
DNA: TGTGCCAGCAGCTCCCCGACAGGGTACATAGAGGCTTTCTTT
CDR3: CASSSPTGYIEAFF

D: TRBD2
V: TRBV28
J: TRBJ2-1
size: NA
DNA: TGTGCCGGCAGTTCGGCGACTAGCGATCCTTGGAATGAGCAGTTCTTC
CDR3: CAGSSATSDPWNEQFF

D: TRBD2
V: TRBV4-3
J: TRBJ2-1
size: NA
DNA: TGCGCCAGCAGCTGGCTGGTAGCGGGAGGGGGGGCCTCTAATGAGCAGTTCTTC
CDR3: CASSWLVAGGGASNEQFF

D: NA
V: TRBV25-1
J: TRBJ2-2
size: NA
DNA: TGTGCCAGCAGTACAGGGAATATAAAGAACACCGGGGAGCTGTTTTTT
CDR3: CASSTGNIKNTGELFF

D: TRBD1
V: TRBV15
J: TRBJ2-3
size: NA
DNA: TGTGCCACCAGTCCGACAGGGGGCGCAGATACGCAGTATTTT
CDR3: CATSPTGGADTQYF

D: NA
V: TRBV29-1
J: TRBJ1-4
size: NA
DNA: TGCAGCGTTGCGGGACAACCTAATGAAAAACTGTTTTTT
CDR3: CSVAGQPNEKLFF

D: TRBD2
V: TRBV19
J: TRBJ2-1
size: NA
DNA: TGTGCCAGTAGTACCCTAGCGGGAGCAAGTTACAATGAGCAGTTCTTC
CDR3: CASSTLAGASYNEQFF

D: NA
V: TRBV7-6
J: TRBJ2-3
size: once
DNA: TGTGCCAGCAGCTTAGCGGGAGGTGGGGCAGATACGCAGTATTTT
CDR3: CASSLAGGGADTQYF

D: NA
V: TRBV5-6
J: TRBJ1-1
size: few
DNA: TGTGCCAGCAGCTTGGAGGGCCGCAGGGAGGAAAGCACTGAAGCTTTCTTT
CDR3: CASSLEGRREESTEAFF

D: TRBD2
V: TRBV11-2
J: TRBJ2-2
size: NA
DNA: TGTGCCAGCAGCTTACCACTAGCGGGAGCGTCCGGGGAGCTGTTTTTT
CDR3: CASSLPLAGASGELFF

D: NA
V: TRBV4-3
J: TRBJ2-7
size: NA
DNA: TGCGCCAGCAGCCAAGAGGTAACAGGGCCCACCTACGAGCAGTACTTC
CDR3: CASSQEVTGPTYEQYF

D: TRBD2
V: TRBV4-2
J: TRBJ2-1
size: NA
DNA: TGTGCCAGCAGCCAAGAGGGGACTAGCGGGGGGAACAATGAGCAGTTCTTC
CDR3: CASSQEGTSGGNNEQFF

D: TRBD2
V: TRBV10-3
J: TRBJ2-1
size: NA
DNA: TGTGCCATCAGTGAAGGCGGGAGTAGGAATGAGCAGTTCTTC
CDR3: CAISEGGSRNEQFF

D: NA
V: TRBV19
J: TRBJ2-1
size: NA
DNA: TGTGCCAGTAGCCGGGGCTACAATGAGCAGTTCTTC
CDR3: CASSRGYNEQFF

D: NA
V: TRBV2
J: TRBJ2-3
size: NA
DNA: TGTGCCAGCAGTGGACAGGGCACAGATACGCAGTATTTT
CDR3: CASSGQGTDTQYF

D: NA
V: TRBV2
J: TRBJ1-4
size: NA
DNA: TGTGCCAGCAGTGAAGTAGAGGGGGGGTCGGAAAAACTGTTTTTT
CDR3: CASSEVEGGSEKLFF

D: NA
V: TRBV10-3
J: TRBJ2-2
size: once
DNA: TGTGCCATCAGTCAGACTTGGACGAACACCGGGGAGCTGTTTTTT
CDR3: CAISQTWTNTGELFF

D: NA
V: TRBV27
J: TRBJ1-2
size: once
DNA: TGTGCCAGCAGTTACTCGGGGATCTATGGCTACACCTTC
CDR3: CASSYSGIYGYTF

D: TRBD2
V: TRBV2
J: TRBJ2-1
size: NA
DNA: TGTGCCAGCAGTCGAAGCGGGAGTGTCGGTGAGCAGTTCTTC
CDR3: CASSRSGSVGEQFF

D: NA
V: TRBV15
J: TRBJ1-5
size: NA
DNA: TGTGCCACCAGCAGAGATGCGGGACGGCCGAGCAATCAGCCCCAGCATTTT
CDR3: CATSRDAGRPSNQPQHF

D: TRBD2
V: TRBV5-1
J: TRBJ2-2
size: NA
DNA: TGCGCCAGCAGCCACGGACTAGCGGGGTACACCGGGGAGCTGTTTTTT
CDR3: CASSHGLAGYTGELFF

D: NA
V: TRBV28
J: TRBJ2-1
size: NA
DNA: TGTGCCAGCAGTTCAGGGATTCATGAGCAGTTCTTC
CDR3: CASSSGIHEQFF

D: TRBD1
V: TRBV9
J: TRBJ2-3
size: NA
DNA: TGTGCCAGCAGCGAACAGGGGTTCACAGATACGCAGTATTTT
CDR3: CASSEQGFTDTQYF

D: NA
V: TRBV11-2
J: TRBJ2-3
size: few
DNA: TGTGCCAGCAGCTTAGTAGGAGGGAGGCTAGATACGCAGTATTTT
CDR3: CASSLVGGRLDTQYF

D: TRBD2
V: TRBV19
J: TRBJ2-7
size: few
DNA: TGTGCCAGTAAGGCCCGGACGGGAGGGGAGCAGTACTTC
CDR3: CASKARTGGEQYF

D: NA
V: TRBV6-5
J: TRBJ2-1
size: NA
DNA: TGTGCCAGCATCGCGGCGGGCAACAATGAGCAGTTCTTC
CDR3: CASIAAGNNEQFF

D: NA
V: TRBV30
J: TRBJ2-7
size: NA
DNA: TGTGCCTGGAGTGTAGGGCAGGGGAACTACGAGCAGTACTTC
CDR3: CAWSVGQGNYEQYF

D: TRBD1
V: TRBV19
J: TRBJ2-7
size: NA
DNA: TGTGCCAGTACCGGGACAGGGGCGCACGAGCAGTACTTC
CDR3: CASTGTGAHEQYF

D: TRBD2
V: TRBV4-1
J: TRBJ2-1
size: few
DNA: TGCGCCAGCAGCCGGGACGGGACTAGCGGCTACAATGAGCAGTTCTTC
CDR3: CASSRDGTSGYNEQFF

D: NA
V: TRBV7-2
J: TRBJ1-3
size: NA
DNA: TGTGCCAGCAGCTTAAGCCGACAGATTTCTGGAAACACCATATATTTT
CDR3: CASSLSRQISGNTIYF

D: NA
V: TRBV10-3
J: TRBJ2-5
size: NA
DNA: TGTGCCATCAGTGAGTCTAGGGAGTGGGGGCGAGAGACCCAGTACTTC
CDR3: CAISESREWGRETQYF

D: NA
V: TRBV28
J: TRBJ1-2
size: NA
DNA: TGTGCCGCCATCGGGGGAGGGGCCTCATCGAGCTACACCTTC
CDR3: CAAIGGGASSSYTF